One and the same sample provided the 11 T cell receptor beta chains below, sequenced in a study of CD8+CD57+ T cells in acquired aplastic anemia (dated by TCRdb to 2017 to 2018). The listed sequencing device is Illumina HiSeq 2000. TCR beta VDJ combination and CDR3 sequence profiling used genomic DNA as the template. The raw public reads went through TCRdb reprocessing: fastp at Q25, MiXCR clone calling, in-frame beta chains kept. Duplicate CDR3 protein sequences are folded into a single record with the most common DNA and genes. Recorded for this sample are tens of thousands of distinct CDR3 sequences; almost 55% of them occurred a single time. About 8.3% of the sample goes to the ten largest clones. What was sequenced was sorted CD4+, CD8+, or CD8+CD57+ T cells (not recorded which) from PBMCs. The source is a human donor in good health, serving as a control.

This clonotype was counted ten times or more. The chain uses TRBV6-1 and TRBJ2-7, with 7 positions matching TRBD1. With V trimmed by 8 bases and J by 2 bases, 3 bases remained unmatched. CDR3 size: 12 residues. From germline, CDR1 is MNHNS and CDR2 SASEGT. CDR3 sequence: CASWDSTYEQYF. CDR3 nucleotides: TGTGCCAGCTGGGACAGTACCTACGAGCAGTACTTC.

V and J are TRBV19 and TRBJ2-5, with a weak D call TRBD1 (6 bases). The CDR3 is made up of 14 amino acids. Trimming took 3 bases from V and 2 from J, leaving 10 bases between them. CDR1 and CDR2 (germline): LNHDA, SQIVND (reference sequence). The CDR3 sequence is CASSITGSQETQYF. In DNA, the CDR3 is TGTGCCAGTAGTATCACAGGGTCGCAAGAGACCCAGTACTTC.

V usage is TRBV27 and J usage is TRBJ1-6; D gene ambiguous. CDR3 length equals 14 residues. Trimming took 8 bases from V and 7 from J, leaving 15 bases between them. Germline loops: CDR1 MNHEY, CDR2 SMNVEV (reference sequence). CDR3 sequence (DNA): TGTGCCAGCGGACTTGCCCTGCCGAATTCACCCCTCCACTTT. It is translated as CASGLALPNSPLHF.

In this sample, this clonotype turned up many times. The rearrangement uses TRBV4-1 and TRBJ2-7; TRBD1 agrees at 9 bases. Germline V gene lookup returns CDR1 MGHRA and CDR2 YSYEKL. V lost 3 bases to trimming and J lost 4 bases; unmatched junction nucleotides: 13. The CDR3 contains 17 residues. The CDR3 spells CASSQFPVGTGLYEQYF. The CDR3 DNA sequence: TGCGCCAGCAGCCAGTTTCCGGTCGGGACAGGGCTATACGAGCAGTACTTC.

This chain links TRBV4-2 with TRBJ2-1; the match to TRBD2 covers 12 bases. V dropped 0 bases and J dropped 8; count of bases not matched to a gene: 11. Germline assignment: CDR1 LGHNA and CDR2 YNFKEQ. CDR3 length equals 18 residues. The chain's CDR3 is CASSQERGLAGFFDEQFF. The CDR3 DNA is TGTGCCAGCAGCCAAGAACGGGGACTAGCGGGTTTTTTTGATGAGCAGTTCTTC.

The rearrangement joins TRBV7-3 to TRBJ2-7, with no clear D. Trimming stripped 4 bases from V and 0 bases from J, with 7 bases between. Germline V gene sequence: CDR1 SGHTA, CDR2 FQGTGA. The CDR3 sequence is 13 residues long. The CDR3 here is CASSSPSSYEQYF. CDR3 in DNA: TGTGCCAGCAGCTCGCCCAGCTCCTACGAGCAGTACTTC.

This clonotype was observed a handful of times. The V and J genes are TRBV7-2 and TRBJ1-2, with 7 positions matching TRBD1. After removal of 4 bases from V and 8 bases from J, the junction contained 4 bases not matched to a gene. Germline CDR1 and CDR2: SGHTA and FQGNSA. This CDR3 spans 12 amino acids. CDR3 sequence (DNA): TGTGCCAGCAGCTCCGACAGGGAAGGCTACACCTTC. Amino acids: CASSSDREGYTF.

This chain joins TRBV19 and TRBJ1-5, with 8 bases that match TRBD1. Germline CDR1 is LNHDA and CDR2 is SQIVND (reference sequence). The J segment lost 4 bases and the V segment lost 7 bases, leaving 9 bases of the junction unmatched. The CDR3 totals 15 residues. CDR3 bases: TGTGCCAGTAATACAGCGGGACAGGCGAATCAGCCCCAGCATTTT. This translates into CASNTAGQANQPQHF.

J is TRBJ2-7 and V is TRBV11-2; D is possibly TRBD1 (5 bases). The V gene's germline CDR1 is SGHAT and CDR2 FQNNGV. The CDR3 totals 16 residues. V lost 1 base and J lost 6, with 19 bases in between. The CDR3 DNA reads TGTGCCAGCAGCTTAGGTCAGGGCTGGGGATTCGGCGAGCAGTACTTC. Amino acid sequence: CASSLGQGWGFGEQYF. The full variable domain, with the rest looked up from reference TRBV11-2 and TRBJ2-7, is EAGVAQSPRYKIIEKRQSVAFWCNPISGHATLYWYQQILGQGPKLLIQFQNNGVVDDSQLPKDRFSAERLKGVDSTLKIQPAKLEDSAVYLCASSLGQGWGFGEQYFGPGTRLTVT.

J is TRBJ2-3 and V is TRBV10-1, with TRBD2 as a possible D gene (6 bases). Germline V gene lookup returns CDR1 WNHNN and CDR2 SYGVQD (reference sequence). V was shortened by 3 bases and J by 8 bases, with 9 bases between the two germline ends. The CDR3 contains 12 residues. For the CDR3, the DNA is TGCGCCAGCAGTGATAGCGGCCTTACGCAGTATTTT. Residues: CASSDSGLTQYF.

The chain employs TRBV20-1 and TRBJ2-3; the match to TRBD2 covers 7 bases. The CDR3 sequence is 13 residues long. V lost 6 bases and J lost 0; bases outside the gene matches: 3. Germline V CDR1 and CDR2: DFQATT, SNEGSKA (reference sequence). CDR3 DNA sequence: TGCAGTGCCCAGCGGGGTAGCACAGATACGCAGTATTTT. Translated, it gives CSAQRGSTDTQYF.